Listed below are T cell receptor beta chains from one sample, sequenced in a study of T cell responses to AZD1222 COVID-19 vaccine. This table comes from immunoSEQ multiplex PCR, and its TCRdb copy is limited to in-frame clones, with some not included. The sample contains approximately 140,000 clones, 75% to 95% of which appear only once. The source was peripheral blood, collected on day 0 of MenACWY control vaccination. These receptors were collected from an adult in good health. The CDR3 runs from the conserved cysteine through the conserved F or W. A D gene is named only where the DNA matches it firmly. Clone size appears in some rows only: once, few, many, or a class for an expanded clone.

NA	NA	TRBV28	TRBJ1-4	TGTGCCAGCAGTTCCCAGATACGGGAAAAACTGTTTTTT	CASSSQIREKLFF
NA	NA	TRBV4-2	TRBJ1-2	TGTGCCAGCAGCCAAGCAGGGGCGGGCTATGGCTACACCTTC	CASSQAGAGYGYTF
NA	NA	TRBV6-1	TRBJ2-7	TGTGCCAGCAGTGAAGAGAGGTATCCTCACTTC	CASSEERYPHF
NA	NA	TRBV12-3/TRBV12-4	TRBJ2-1	TGTGCCAGCAGTTCGTTAGGGGCGAATGAGCAGTTCTTC	CASSSLGANEQFF
NA	NA	TRBV9	TRBJ2-7	TGTGCCAGCAGCGTAGATGCGGGGACCTACGAGCAGTACTTC	CASSVDAGTYEQYF
NA	few	TRBV19	TRBJ1-6	TGTGCCAGTAGTGATTGGCACGAGAGCTCCTATAATTCACCCCTCCACTTT	CASSDWHESSYNSPLHF
NA	NA	TRBV28	TRBJ1-5	TGTGCCAGCAGTATCCCTTTAGGGGGGAGCAATCAGCCCCAGCATTTT	CASSIPLGGSNQPQHF
NA	once	TRBV19	TRBJ2-2	TGTGCCAGTAGTATCCAGGACTATCCCAGGGCGTTTTTT	CASSIQDYPRAFF
NA	NA	TRBV9	TRBJ2-7	TGTGCCAGCAGCACAAGTCCCGGACAGACCTACGAGCAGTACTTC	CASSTSPGQTYEQYF
NA	NA	TRBV11-2	TRBJ1-4	TGTGCCAGCAGCTTAAGTACAGATGAAAAACTGTTTTTT	CASSLSTDEKLFF
NA	NA	TRBV30	TRBJ1-2	TGTGCCTGGAGTGTACCGCCAAGGGCTCACTATGGCTACACCTTC	CAWSVPPRAHYGYTF
TRBD1	NA	TRBV28	TRBJ1-5	TGTGCCAGCAGTTCTGGACAGGGGGATCCCGGGACCCAGCATTTT	CASSSGQGDPGTQHF
NA	NA	TRBV28	TRBJ2-2	TGTGCCAGCAGTTCCGGACAGTCGAACACCGGGGAGCTGTTTTTT	CASSSGQSNTGELFF
NA	NA	TRBV29-1	TRBJ1-2	TGCAGCGGGGGGACGTCGAGCTATGGCTACACCTTC	CSGGTSSYGYTF
NA	NA	TRBV10-3	TRBJ2-1	TGTGCCATCAGTGAGATAGGAGACTATGTTTACAATGAGCAGTTCTTC	CAISEIGDYVYNEQFF
NA	NA	TRBV11-2	TRBJ1-2	TGTGCCAGCAGCTTAGTTTCGAGTTCTTATTATGGCTACACCTTC	CASSLVSSSYYGYTF
TRBD1	many	TRBV5-6	TRBJ1-6	TGTGCCAGCAGCGGGGACAGGGGGCGAAATTCACCCCTCCACTTT	CASSGDRGRNSPLHF
TRBD2	NA	TRBV10-1	TRBJ2-4	TGCGCCAGCAGTGGGTCCCTAGCGGGGGGGCAGAACATTCAGTACTTC	CASSGSLAGGQNIQYF
TRBD2	NA	TRBV18	TRBJ2-1	TGTGCCAGCTCACTCTTAGCCGGGAGGGCGATATACAATGAGCAGTTCTTC	CASSLLAGRAIYNEQFF
NA	NA	TRBV5-1	TRBJ2-1	TGCGCCAGCAGCTTGGGATCCTACAATGAGCAGTTCTTC	CASSLGSYNEQFF
NA	NA	TRBV5-1	TRBJ2-2	TGCGCCAGCAGCCTGGCAGCGGGGACACAAACCGGGGAGCTGTTTTTT	CASSLAAGTQTGELFF
NA	NA	TRBV3-1/TRBV3-2	TRBJ1-2	TGTGCCAGCAGCCCCCGCAGTGAGGAGTATGGCTACACCTTC	CASSPRSEEYGYTF
NA	NA	TRBV5-1	TRBJ1-3	TGCGCCAGCAGCTTGGTAGGAGGCACCTCTGGAAACACCATATATTTT	CASSLVGGTSGNTIYF
NA	NA	TRBV9	TRBJ1-2	TGTGCCAGCAAGGGGGGCGACTATGGCTACACCTTC	CASKGGDYGYTF
TRBD2	NA	TRBV27	TRBJ2-7	TGTGCCAGCAGTCCTAGCGGGACACACTACGAGCAGTACTTC	CASSPSGTHYEQYF
TRBD1	NA	TRBV7-9	TRBJ1-1	TGTGCCAGCAGCTTCGGATCAGGGGGGATGAACACTGAAGCTTTCTTT	CASSFGSGGMNTEAFF
TRBD1	NA	TRBV7-9	TRBJ1-2	TGTGCCAGCAGTTTAGGGGAGACAGGGGGCCAATGGAACTATGGCTACACCTTC	CASSLGETGGQWNYGYTF
NA	few	TRBV3-1/TRBV3-2	TRBJ1-1	TGTGCCAGCAGCATCCGGGGGGCACAGAACACTGAAGCTTTCTTT	CASSIRGAQNTEAFF
NA	NA	TRBV6-2/TRBV6-3	TRBJ1-3	TGTGCCAGCAGTTACTCGTTATCTGGAAACACCATATATTTT	CASSYSLSGNTIYF
TRBD1	NA	TRBV18	TRBJ1-2	TGTGCCAGCTCTCAAGGACAGGGCGGAGGCTACACCTTC	CASSQGQGGGYTF
TRBD2	NA	TRBV5-1	TRBJ2-1	TGCGCCAGCAGACCCGGGACTAGCTCAGTCCATGAGCAGTTCTTC	CASRPGTSSVHEQFF
TRBD2	NA	TRBV6-5	TRBJ2-7	TGTGCCAGCAGGGTGACTAGCGGGAGCTCCTACGAGCAGTACTTC	CASRVTSGSSYEQYF
NA	NA	TRBV10-2	TRBJ2-7	TGCGCCACCGGACAGACAGGGGAGGGCGAGCAGTACTTC	CATGQTGEGEQYF
NA	NA	TRBV27	TRBJ2-2	TGTGCCAGCAGTTTTCGCGGATACACCGGGGAGCTGTTTTTT	CASSFRGYTGELFF
NA	NA	TRBV27	TRBJ2-1	TGTGCCAGCAGTTTAGCGGAACCCGGGGGCTCCTCCTACAATGAGCAGTTCTTC	CASSLAEPGGSSYNEQFF
TRBD1	NA	TRBV5-1	TRBJ2-2	TGCGCCAGCAGCTTGAATGGACAGGGTAACACCGGGGAGCTGTTTTTT	CASSLNGQGNTGELFF
NA	NA	TRBV7-3	TRBJ1-1	TGTGCCAGCACCGACAGACAGATGAACACTGAAGCTTTCTTT	CASTDRQMNTEAFF
NA	NA	TRBV28	TRBJ2-7	TGTGCCAGCCTAAGGTGGGGAGGCTACGAGCAGTACTTC	CASLRWGGYEQYF
NA	NA	TRBV27	TRBJ2-5	TGTGCCAGCAGTTTCCTTACTAGCCGGGAGACCCAGTACTTC	CASSFLTSRETQYF
NA	NA	TRBV15	TRBJ1-5	TGTGCCACCAGCAGAGATAAGACCTCGTCTCAGCCCCAGCATTTT	CATSRDKTSSQPQHF
TRBD1	NA	TRBV24-1	TRBJ1-1	TGTGCCACCAGTGATTTCCACAGGGGGAGAAACACTGAAGCTTTCTTT	CATSDFHRGRNTEAFF
NA	NA	TRBV3-1/TRBV3-2	TRBJ1-2	TGTGCCAGCAGCCAAGTCCAGGGTTCTGGCTACACCTTC	CASSQVQGSGYTF
NA	NA	TRBV9	TRBJ2-5	TGTGCCAGCAGCGACTCTACAGGGGAGACCCAGTACTTC	CASSDSTGETQYF
NA	NA	TRBV3-1/TRBV3-2	TRBJ1-5	TGTGCCAGCAGCCAAGACCTTAGCAATCAGCCCCAGCATTTT	CASSQDLSNQPQHF
NA	NA	TRBV12-3/TRBV12-4	TRBJ1-5	TGTGCCAGCAGCTTCGGGGGTCAGCCCCAGCATTTT	CASSFGGQPQHF